This TCR beta chain was sequenced in a study of beta chain features in type 1 diabetes. At the level of the study: Investigators examined 107,917,701 sorted cells across all samples.

The CDR3 is 13 amino acids. Germline CDR1 ENHRY, CDR2 SYGVKD. The V and J ends lost 8 bases and 2 bases respectively, with 10 bases between them. Each of the CD4+ naive, central memory, regulatory and stem cell-like memory populations was sorted via CD45RO/CCR7/CD25/CD127/CD95/CD27. Study-level findings and limits: Sequencing used cDNA, and cells with high TCR expression could therefore be over-represented. Individuals with type 1 diabetes displayed fewer insertions and more deletions at VDJ junctions.

This clone was counted at least ten times. Its antigen is unknown. Of the isolated RNA, all was reverse transcribed, and so the sequenced material was expressed TCRB transcripts. Clones were read by immunoSEQ multiplex PCR, and TCRdb kept only the in-frame ones, dropping some. This sample has a few hundred thousand clones, with about 25% found just once. The chain uses TRBV10-3 and TRBJ2-4; D remains unclear. This receptor was identified in a man aged 25-45 years in good health. Sequencing used central memory CD4+ T cells from blood. Here the CDR3 reads CAILDQTKNIQYF. The CDR3 DNA follows: TGTGCCATCCTAGACCAAACCAAAAACATTCAGTACTTC.